One sample yielded the 8 T cell receptor beta chains listed below, sequenced in a study of blood T cell repertoires in COVID-19. Libraries were prepared by immunoSEQ multiplex PCR; TCRdb keeps only in-frame clonotypes and omits some of them. The profile covers roughly 230,000 clones, with 80% to 85% appearing a single time and about 10% taken by the ten largest. The specimen sequenced was peripheral blood. The receptors stem from a woman over 75 with COVID-19, enrolled during active disease.

This chain connects TRBV5-1 to TRBJ2-1; TRBD2 matches 9 bases. Unmatched junction bases numbered 3, after V lost 1 base and J lost 4 bases. Germline V gene sequence: CDR1 SGHRS, CDR2 YFSETQ. The CDR3 contains 15 residues. DNA for the CDR3: TGCGCCAGCAGCTTGAATAGCGGGGGTTACAATGAGCAGTTCTTC. Its translation is CASSLNSGGYNEQFF.

This clone is deemed large. This chain joins TRBV7-9 and TRBJ1-6; 7 bases are a match to TRBD1. Germline CDR1 is SEHNR and CDR2 is FQNEAQ (reference sequence). This CDR3 comprises 17 residues. The V segment lost 4 bases and the J segment 9 bases; nucleotides outside the gene matches: 15. For the CDR3, the DNA is TGTGCCAGCAGCTCGCATGATGAGACAGGGAATCGTTCACCCCTCCACTTT. Translating gives CASSSHDETGNRSPLHF. Filled out from reference TRBV7-9 and TRBJ1-6, the complete variable domain reads DTGVSQNPRHKITKRGQNVTFRCDPISEHNRLYWYRQTLGQGPEFLTYFQNEAQLEKSRLLSDRFSAERPKGSFSTLEIQRTEQGDSAMYLCASSSHDETGNRSPLHFGNGTRLTVT.

For the CDR3, the DNA is TGTGCCAGCTCAGCCGGACTATACAATGAGCAGTTCTTC. Its translation: CASSAGLYNEQFF. The chain combines TRBV18 with TRBJ2-1; perhaps TRBD2 as D (6 bases). CDR1 and CDR2 (germline): KGHSH, LQKENI. The CDR3 loop spans 13 amino acids. The V end was cut by 5 bases, the J end by 4 bases, with 9 bases between.

The chain combines TRBV6-2 or TRBV6-3 with TRBJ2-1, with 7 bases that match TRBD2. The CDR3 spans 16 residues. V lost 0 bases, J lost 1 base, and 3 bases stayed unmatched. The germline V gene has CDR1 MNHEY and CDR2 SVGEGT. As DNA, the CDR3 is TGTGCCAGCAGTTACTCCTGGGGGGGGTCCTACAATGAGCAGTTCTTC. Its protein is CASSYSWGGSYNEQFF.

This chain connects TRBV7-3 to TRBJ2-6; maybe TRBD1 (6 bases). The V gene lost 6 bases and the J gene lost 3 bases, with 15 bases spanning the gap. Germline V lookup: CDR1 SGHTA, CDR2 FQGTGA. The CDR3 consists of 16 residues. The CDR3 bases are TGTGCCAGCAGTCCAGGGGCGCCCGGTGGGGCCAACGTCCTGACTTTC. Encoded protein: CASSPGAPGGANVLTF.

This clone has only a few counts. The V call is TRBV7-2, the J call TRBJ1-2, with TRBD1 identical over 8 bases. V gave up 5 bases and J gave up 4 bases; unmatched junction bases: 9. Germline V lookup: CDR1 SGHTA, CDR2 FQGNSA. The CDR3 runs to 15 residues. CDR3 amino acids: CASSIGTGGGYGYTF. Written as DNA, the CDR3 is TGTGCCAGCAGCATCGGGACAGGAGGCGGCTATGGCTACACCTTC. Drawing the rest from reference TRBV7-2 and TRBJ1-2, the complete variable domain is GAGVSQSPSNKVTEKGKDVELRCDPISGHTALYWYRQSLGQGLEFLIYFQGNSAPDKSGLPSDRFSAERTGGSVSTLTIQRTQQEDSAVYLCASSIGTGGGYGYTFGSGTRLTVV.

The chain carries TRBV6-2 or TRBV6-3 and TRBJ1-6; the match to TRBD1 covers 12 bases. This CDR3 has 15 residues. V lost 4 bases and J lost 10; bases outside the gene matches: 5. Germline values: CDR1 MNHEY, CDR2 SVGEGT. The CDR3 loop reads CASSSGTGGLSPLHF. CDR3 nucleotides: TGTGCCAGCAGTTCCGGGACAGGGGGCCTCTCACCCCTCCACTTT.

The chain carries TRBV5-8 and TRBJ1-1, with 7 bases that match TRBD1. Germline loops: CDR1 SGHTS, CDR2 YDEGEE. With V trimmed by 4 bases and J by 10 bases, 4 bases remained unmatched. The CDR3 runs 11 residues. In nucleotides, the CDR3 is TGTGCCAGCAGCCAAGCAGGGGGAGCTTTCTTT. It codes for CASSQAGGAFF.